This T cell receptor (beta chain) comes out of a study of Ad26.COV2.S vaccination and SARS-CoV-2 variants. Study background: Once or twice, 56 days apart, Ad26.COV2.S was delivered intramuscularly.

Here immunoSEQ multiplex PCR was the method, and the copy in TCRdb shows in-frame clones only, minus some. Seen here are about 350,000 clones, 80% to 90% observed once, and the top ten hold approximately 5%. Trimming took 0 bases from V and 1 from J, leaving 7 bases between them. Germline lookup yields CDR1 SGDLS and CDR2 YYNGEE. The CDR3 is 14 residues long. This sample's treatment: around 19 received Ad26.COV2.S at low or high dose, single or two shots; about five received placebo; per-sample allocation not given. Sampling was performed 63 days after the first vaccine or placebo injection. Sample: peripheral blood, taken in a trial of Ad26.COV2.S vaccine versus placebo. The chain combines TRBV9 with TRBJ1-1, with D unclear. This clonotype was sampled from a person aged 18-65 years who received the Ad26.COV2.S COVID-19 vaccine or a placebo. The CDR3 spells CASSVGGWNTEAFF. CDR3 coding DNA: TGTGCCAGCAGCGTAGGAGGGTGGAACACTGAAGCTTTCTTT.